This T cell receptor (beta chain) was identified during a study of CD8 T cells in ankylosing spondylitis. Points from the study as a whole: Characteristic, it appeared, of ankylosing spondylitis blood was a TCR beta motif of roughly eight highly homologous variants.

J was trimmed by 12 bases and V by 6 bases; bases with no gene match: 13. The CDR3 contains 13 residues. The V gene's germline CDR1 is SQVTM and CDR2 ANQGSEA. MiXCR was run by TCRdb on the 5' RACE reads, yielding one entry per CDR3 protein. Of 200,000 to 250,000 distinct CDR3 sequences listed, around 11% are singletons. This clonotype was found a few times. Antigen unknown. Sequenced: blood, either unsorted or a sorted T cell fraction (not recorded which). The chain recombines TRBV29-1 with TRBJ2-1; the match to TRBD2 covers 8 bases. The clonotype comes from a male donor with ankylosing spondylitis or in good health (not recorded which). The CDR3 sequence: CSVKFGAGEGQFF. For the CDR3, the DNA is TGCAGCGTCAAATTCGGAGCGGGGGAGGGGCAGTTCTTC.